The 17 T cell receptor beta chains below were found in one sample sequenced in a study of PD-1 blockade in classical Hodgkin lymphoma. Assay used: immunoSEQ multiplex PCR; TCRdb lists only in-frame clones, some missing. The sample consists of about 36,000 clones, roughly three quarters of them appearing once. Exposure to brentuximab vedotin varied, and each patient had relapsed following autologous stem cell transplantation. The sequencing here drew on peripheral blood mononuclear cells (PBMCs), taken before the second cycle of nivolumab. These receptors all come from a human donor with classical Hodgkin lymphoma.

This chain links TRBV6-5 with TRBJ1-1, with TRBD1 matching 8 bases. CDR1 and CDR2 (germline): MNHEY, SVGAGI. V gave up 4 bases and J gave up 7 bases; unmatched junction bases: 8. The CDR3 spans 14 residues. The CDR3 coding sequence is TGTGCCAGCAGTTCTCTGGACAGGGCGAATGAAGCTTTCTTT. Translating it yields CASSSLDRANEAFF.

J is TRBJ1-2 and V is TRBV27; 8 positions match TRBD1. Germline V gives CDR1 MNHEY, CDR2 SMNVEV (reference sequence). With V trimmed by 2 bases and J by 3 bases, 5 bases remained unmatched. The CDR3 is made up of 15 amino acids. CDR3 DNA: TGTGCCAGCAGTTTAGGGACAGGAGGGTACTATGGCTACACCTTC. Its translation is CASSLGTGGYYGYTF.

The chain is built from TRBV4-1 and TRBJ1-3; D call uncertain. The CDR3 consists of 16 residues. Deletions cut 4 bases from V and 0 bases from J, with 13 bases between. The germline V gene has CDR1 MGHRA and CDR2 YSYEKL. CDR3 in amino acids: CASSRGGSFSGNTIYF. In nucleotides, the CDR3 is TGCGCCAGCAGCCGGGGAGGGTCATTCTCTGGAAACACCATATATTTT.

CDR3: CASSVEGTTGELFF. The CDR3 bases are TGTGCCAGCAGCGTAGAAGGCACGACCGGGGAGCTGTTTTTT. The rearrangement joins TRBV9 to TRBJ2-2; D remains unclear. This CDR3 is 14 amino acids long. Germline assignment: CDR1 SGDLS and CDR2 YYNGEE. V was clipped by 0 bases and J by 5 bases, with 8 bases between them.

CDR3 coding DNA: TGTGCCAGCTCACCACAGGGTTCAGCCAATCAGCCCCAGCATTTT. Residues: CASSPQGSANQPQHF. This rearrangement joins TRBV18 to TRBJ1-5; no reliable D call. CDR1 KGHSH and CDR2 LQKENI come from the germline V gene. The CDR3 length is 15 residues. The V gene lost 1 base and the J gene lost 3 bases, with 10 bases spanning the gap.

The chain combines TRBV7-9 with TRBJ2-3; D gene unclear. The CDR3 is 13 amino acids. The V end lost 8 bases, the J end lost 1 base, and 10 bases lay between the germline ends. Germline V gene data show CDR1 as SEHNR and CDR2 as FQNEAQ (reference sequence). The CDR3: CASARGGTDTQYF. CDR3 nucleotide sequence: TGTGCCAGCGCTCGTGGGGGCACAGATACGCAGTATTTT.

The CDR3 is CASGLQRDTQYF. CDR3 nucleotides: TGTGCTAGTGGTTTACAGCGAGATACGCAGTATTTT. The chain combines TRBV12-5 with TRBJ2-3; D uncertain. V lost 3 bases to trimming and J lost 5 bases, with 6 bases between them. CDR3 length: 12 residues. Per germline, CDR1 LGHNT and CDR2 FRNRAP.

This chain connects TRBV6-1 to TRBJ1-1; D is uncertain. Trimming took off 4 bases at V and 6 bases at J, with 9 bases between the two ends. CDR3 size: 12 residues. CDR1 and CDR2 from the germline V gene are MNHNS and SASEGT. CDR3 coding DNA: TGTGCCAGCAGTGGCCAAGTAGCTGAAGCTTTCTTT. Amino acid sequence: CASSGQVAEAFF.

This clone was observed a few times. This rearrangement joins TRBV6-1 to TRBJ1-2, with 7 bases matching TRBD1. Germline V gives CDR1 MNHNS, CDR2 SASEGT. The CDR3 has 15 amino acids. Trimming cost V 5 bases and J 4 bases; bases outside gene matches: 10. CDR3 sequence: CASSRLTGAFYGYTF. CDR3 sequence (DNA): TGTGCCAGCAGTAGATTAACAGGGGCCTTCTATGGCTACACCTTC.

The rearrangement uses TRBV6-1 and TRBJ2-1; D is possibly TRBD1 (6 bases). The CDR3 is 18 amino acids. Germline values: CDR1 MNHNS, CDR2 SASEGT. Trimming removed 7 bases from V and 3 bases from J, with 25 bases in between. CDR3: CASIEGVYSVSLYNEQFF. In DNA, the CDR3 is TGTGCCAGCATTGAGGGGGTTTACAGCGTCTCCCTCTACAATGAGCAGTTCTTC.

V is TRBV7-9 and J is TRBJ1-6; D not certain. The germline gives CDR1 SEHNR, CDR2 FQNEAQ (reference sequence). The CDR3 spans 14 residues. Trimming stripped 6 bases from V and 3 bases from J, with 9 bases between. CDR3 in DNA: TGTGCCAGCAGTTATCGGGGCTATAATTCACCCCTCCACTTT. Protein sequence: CASSYRGYNSPLHF.

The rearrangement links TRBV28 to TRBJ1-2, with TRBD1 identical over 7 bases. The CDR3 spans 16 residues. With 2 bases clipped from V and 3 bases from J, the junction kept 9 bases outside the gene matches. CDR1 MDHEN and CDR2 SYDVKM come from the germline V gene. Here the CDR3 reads CASSLVGVRGHYGYTF. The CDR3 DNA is TGTGCCAGCAGTTTAGTGGGTGTAAGGGGGCACTATGGCTACACCTTC.

The DNA for the CDR3 is TGTGCCAGCAGTTTTAACGAGCAGTACTTC. Protein sequence: CASSFNEQYF. V gene TRBV28 combines with J gene TRBJ2-7, with D unclear. Germline V gives CDR1 MDHEN, CDR2 SYDVKM. This CDR3 is built from 10 residues. Trimming cost V 3 bases and J 5 bases, with 2 bases left between them.

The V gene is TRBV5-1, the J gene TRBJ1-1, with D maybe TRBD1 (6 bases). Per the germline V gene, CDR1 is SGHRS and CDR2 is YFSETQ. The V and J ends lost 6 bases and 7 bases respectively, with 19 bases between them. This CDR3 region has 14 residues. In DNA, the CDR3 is TGCGCCAGCATCCCGGACAGTACGAGTCGTGAAGCTTTCTTT. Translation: CASIPDSTSREAFF.

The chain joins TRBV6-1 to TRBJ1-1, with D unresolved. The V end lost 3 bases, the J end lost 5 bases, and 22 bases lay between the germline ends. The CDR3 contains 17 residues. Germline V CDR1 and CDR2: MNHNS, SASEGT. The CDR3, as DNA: TGTGCCAGCAGTGATTTTTTCAGTGAGGGATTATTGACTGAAGCTTTCTTT. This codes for CASSDFFSEGLLTEAFF.

This CDR3 reads CASSPVRGLNTEAFF. CDR3 sequence (DNA): TGTGCCAGCTCACCCGTTAGAGGGCTGAACACTGAAGCTTTCTTT. V and J are TRBV18 and TRBJ1-1, with unresolved D. Trimming removed 3 bases at V and 0 bases at J, with 11 bases between. The CDR3 consists of 15 residues. Looked up from germline, CDR1 is KGHSH and CDR2 is LQKENI. The complete variable domain, with remaining parts taken from reference TRBV18 and TRBJ1-1, reads NAGVMQNPRHLVRRRGQEARLRCSPMKGHSHVYWYRQLPEEGLKFMVYLQKENIIDESGMPKERFSAEFPKEGPSILRIQQVVRGDSAAYFCASSPVRGLNTEAFFGQGTRLTVV.

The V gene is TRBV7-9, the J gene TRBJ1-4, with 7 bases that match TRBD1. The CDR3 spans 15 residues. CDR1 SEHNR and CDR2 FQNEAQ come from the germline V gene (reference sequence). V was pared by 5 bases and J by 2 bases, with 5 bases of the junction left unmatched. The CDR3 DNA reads TGTGCCAGCAGCAAACAACAGGGGACTAATGAAAAACTGTTTTTT. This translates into CASSKQQGTNEKLFF. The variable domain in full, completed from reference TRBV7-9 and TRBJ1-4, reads DTGVSQNPRHKITKRGQNVTFRCDPISEHNRLYWYRQTLGQGPEFLTYFQNEAQLEKSRLLSDRFSAERPKGSFSTLEIQRTEQGDSAMYLCASSKQQGTNEKLFFGSGTQLSVL.